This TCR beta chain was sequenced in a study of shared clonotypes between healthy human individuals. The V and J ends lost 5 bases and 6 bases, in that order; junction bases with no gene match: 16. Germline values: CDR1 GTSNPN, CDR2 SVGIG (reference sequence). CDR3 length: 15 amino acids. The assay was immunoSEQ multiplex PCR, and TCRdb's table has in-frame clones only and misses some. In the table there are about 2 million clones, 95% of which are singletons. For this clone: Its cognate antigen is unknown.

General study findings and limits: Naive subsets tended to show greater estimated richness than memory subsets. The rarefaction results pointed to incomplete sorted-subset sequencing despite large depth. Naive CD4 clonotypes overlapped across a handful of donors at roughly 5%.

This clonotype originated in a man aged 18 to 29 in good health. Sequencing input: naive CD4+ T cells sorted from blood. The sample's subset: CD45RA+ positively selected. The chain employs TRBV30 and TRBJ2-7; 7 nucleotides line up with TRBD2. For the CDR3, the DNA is TGTGCCTGGGGTGGCCCACCGGGCGGGAGAGGCGAGCAGTACTTC. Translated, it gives CAWGGPPGGRGEQYF.